This T cell receptor beta chain came from a study of cytomegalovirus exposure and HLA in healthy donors (dated by TCRdb to about 2017). Background on the whole study: An earlier analysis of several hundred of the donors reported about 250 Gb of sequence data and some 100 million unique TCR beta sequences from 150 million to 200 million T cells. Genome-wide SNP genotypes for about 60% of the roughly 700 donors were used in a later genetic analysis, which treated that subset as a discovery cohort. Donor age, sex, ethnicity and CMV serostatus were collected together with the repertoire data. Among the approximately 430 genotyped donors, about 83% belonged to the genetic ancestry cluster associated with self-reported Caucasian donors. The T cell repertoires of 550 to 850 subjects were profiled by immunosequencing and related to cytomegalovirus serostatus. Because of strong linkage in the cohort, roughly five DR-DQ haplotypes were treated as single units for association and clustering. A later analysis re-examined previously published TCR beta repertoires from more than 600 donors and added high-resolution HLA genotyping to investigate patterns of TCR occurrence. All discovery cohort repertoires had been generated using a single sequencing platform. HLA typing included class I and class II loci at four-digit resolution. A separate validation cohort of roughly 130 different subjects was used in addition to the 666-subject first cohort. An early release covering 500 to 750 HLA-typed donors comprised 300 to 350 gigabases of sequencing data and some 79 million unique TCR sequences. Among roughly 370 genotyped donors of the cohort, an average of about 240,000 unique TCR beta nucleotide sequences were sequenced per donor, around 20% of them non-productive. In the later analysis, no new phenotypic data were used to find candidate immune exposures; instead, reliance was placed on TCR beta sequences and their occurrence across donors. To predict cytomegalovirus infection status, the study combined high-throughput TCR immunosequencing, statistical association of individual TCRs with disease status, and machine learning. The study aimed to test whether signatures of past pathogen exposure could be identified by cataloging public T cell receptors. The number of typed donors differed by locus: about 620-630 for A, B, C, DRB1 and DQB1; approximately 520 for DQA1; 606 for DPA1; and around 490 for DPB1. To decide whether each TCR beta V gene segment behaved as functional or pseudogenic, an earlier analysis of fewer than 750 of the donors relied on high-throughput TCR beta sequencing.

Trimming removed 2 bases from V and 10 bases from J; the gene matches leave 8 bases unexplained. Sequences KGHSH (CDR1) and LQKENI (CDR2) are obtained from the germline V gene. There are 15 amino acids in the CDR3, from cysteine to phenylalanine inclusive. Only the CDR3 portion is preserved as DNA: 45 bases, with reading frame beginning at the first base. The cohort consisted of hundreds of healthy bone marrow donors. All cohort members were sampled while nominally healthy, although unrecorded immune exposures were likely present. The donor was CMV seronegative and belonged to the group of 380 or so seronegative cohort members. Each donor provided a peripheral blood sample, and peripheral blood mononuclear cells were used for TCR beta sequencing. The Qiagen DNeasy Blood Extraction Kit was used to extract genomic DNA from the blood cell samples. Overall study outcomes, separate from this receptor: A further reported finding was that TCR beta sequences accurately predicted the HLA-A and HLA-B alleles for most subjects in the first cohort. According to a later analysis, TCR association rates differed among HLA loci, with DRB1 alleles showing the most associated TCRs and HLA-C alleles showing the fewest. Roughly uniform sequencing depth across donors was assumed in presence/absence analyses, although this assumption may not hold. CMV serostatus was the only immune exposure information available for the cohort. A few of the identified cytomegalovirus-associated TCR beta chains were confirmed in vitro to be specific for cytomegalovirus antigens. In this cohort, only TCR beta chains were sequenced, and detectable features were limited by the absence of alpha or paired-chain data. Assigning TCR associations to individual alleles was difficult when HLA alleles, especially DR and DQ, strongly co-occurred. Compared with the approximately 670-donor mean, donors in an Asian-associated ancestry cluster had fewer N-insertions in productive TCRs, according to a later genetic analysis. The authors suggested that the approach could potentially be generalized to other disease states and immunological phenotypes. In the study, about 150 TCR beta chains were listed as associated with cytomegalovirus. The 87-base-pair reads could not distinguish some IMGT-functional V segments, including TRBV6-2 and TRBV6-3, so those segments were excluded. A later analysis associated approximately 17,000 TCR beta sequences with specific HLA alleles at a false discovery rate of 0.05. The sequencing pipeline was judged likely to have produced a cluster of highly shared sequence variants as a technical artifact. While some public TCRs were present in many individuals, most TCR sequences turned up only very rarely across donors. Several of the top co-occurrence clusters appeared to be linked to parvovirus B19, influenza, CMV and Epstein-Barr virus, according to a later analysis. The earlier analysis of about 600 of the donors excluded seventeen rarely observed V segments, including chromosome 9 orphons, because counts were too low. Correlated functional status among segregating V segments might be attributable to linkage disequilibrium, but an unknown experimental factor could not be ruled out. HLA typing was unavailable for some donors at each locus, so association tests used only the typed subset. In a later analysis, most CMV-associated TCR beta chains were found to appear HLA-restricted, with HLA associations seemingly driven largely by CMV exposure. Cytomegalovirus status was reported to be diagnosed by the classifier with high specificity and sensitivity in both the original and validation cohorts. An earlier analysis of around 500 of the donors showed that most TCR beta V segments appeared in productive rearrangements either about 87% or about 30% of the time, which broadly matched IMGT annotations. In a later analysis, HLA-associated TCR beta chains showed more clonal expansion and lower generation probabilities than non-associated chains that were equally common. An association between a missense DCLRE1C variant and V-gene and J-gene trimming of TCR beta chains was found in a later genetic analysis and replicated in an independent cohort.

In regard to this clone: Its specific antigen is unknown. No much larger clonotype is one base removed from it; base qualities were not supplied.

Library generation was performed with the immunoSEQ multiplex PCR assay. For the multiplex PCR, a mixture combining 60 forward primers for TCR Vbeta segments and 13 reverse primers for TCR Jbeta segments was used. The CDR3 region of rearranged TCR beta genes was amplified from genomic DNA by a multiplex PCR assay. On the Illumina HiSeq System, the amplified TCR beta libraries were sequenced as 87-base-pair reads. The authors' pipeline ran thus. A later analysis tallied around 80 million unique TCR beta chains across the approximately 670 repertoires, and about 12 million of those chains were shared by two or more donors. A nearest-neighbor algorithm error-corrected the raw reads and collapsed the reads into unique sequences, merging closely related sequences to remove PCR and sequencing errors. V, D and J gene segments were assigned by aligning CDR3 sequences to IMGT reference sequences. For a sequence to be retained, a match of at least six nucleotides to both a V gene segment and a J gene segment was required. Rearrangements were called productive when the CDR3 lacked stop codons and stayed in frame with V and J; all others were non-productive. Following IMGT convention, CDR3 was defined as the stretch from the second conserved V-encoded cysteine to the conserved J-encoded phenylalanine. Sequences without an unambiguous match to a single V gene segment were excluded from the earlier analysis of about 640 of the donors. In an earlier analysis of a few hundred of the donors, a V segment was called functional when productive rearrangements were above 56.7%, and segregating when the standard deviation between donors exceeded 5%. A statistical classification framework was built for diagnosing cytomegalovirus status from the catalog of TCR beta chain sequences. In a later analysis, V and J genes were assigned by comparing TCR nucleotide sequences against IMGT/GENE-DB human TR gene sequences. In a later analysis, CDR3 sequences and most-parsimonious VDJ recombination scenarios were assigned using the TCRdist pipeline. A later analysis defined each TCR beta chain by its CDR3 amino acid sequence plus V-gene family, and excluded reads lacking a unique V-gene family. In a later analysis, several hundred highly shared, low-generation-probability nucleotide sequences were removed to address suspected cross-contamination and a sequencing artifact. A later analysis calculated a clonal expansion index for each public chain from normalized within-repertoire ranks of inferred template counts. In a later analysis, generation probabilities were computed using a VDJ recombination model fitted to out-of-frame rearrangements, and the results were checked against IGoR. A later analysis scored TCR-TCR, TCR-HLA and TCR-CMV co-occurrence with hypergeometric tests, applying a repertoire-size bias correction to TCR pairs. False discovery rates were estimated in a later analysis by permuting HLA or CMV assignments 20 times. In a later analysis, co-occurring TCRs were grouped using DBSCAN, with TCRdist sequence similarity added in when clustering inside HLA-allele-positive subsets. For co-occurrence clustering, repertoires with fewer than 30,000 or more than 120,000 public chains were excluded, along with a handful of repertoires with anomalous nucleotide sharing. Sourced from immuneACCESS, this table was stored by TCRdb with only in-frame sequences that have V and J called. A share of the clones is absent; for the studies checked, an unresolved V gene accounts for under half, and the remainder has no known explanation. The DNA gave D and trimming, while V, J and clone size come from that table. Recorded for this sample are some 160,000 clones; around 80% of them occurred a single time. In total, the top ten clones hold 5% to 7% of the sample.

The source material was PBMCs. The chain couples TRBV18 to TRBJ1-6; the central 7 bases match TRBD1. This receptor was taken from a man aged 40-49 years in good health and CMV-seronegative. The CDR3 corresponds to CASSPNRGGESPLHF. Read as DNA, the sequence is TGTGCCAGCTCACCAAATAGAGGGGGCGAGTCACCCCTCCACTTT. Joined to the reference TRBV18 and TRBJ1-6 proteins, this CDR3 gives the full variable domain: NAGVMQNPRHLVRRRGQEARLRCSPMKGHSHVYWYRQLPEEGLKFMVYLQKENIIDESGMPKERFSAEFPKEGPSILRIQQVVRGDSAAYFCASSPNRGGESPLHFGNGTRLTVT.